This T cell receptor (beta chain) was obtained from a study of graft-versus-host responses after intestinal transplantation. Germline V gene sequence: CDR1 ENHRY, CDR2 SYGVKD. V shed 3 bases, J shed 4 bases, and the junction held 14 bases outside the gene matches. CDR3 length: 17 residues. Here immunoSEQ multiplex PCR was the method, and the copy in TCRdb shows in-frame clones only, minus some. The sample shows 90,000 to 150,000 clones, roughly 95% of them seen only once. Note on this clone: Its antigen is as yet unknown.

This chain connects TRBV10-3 to TRBJ2-5, with 7 bases that match TRBD1. The sequence derives from a human donor who received an intestinal transplant. Sequences were derived from unstimulated CD8+ T cells sorted from spleen or lymph node cells, sampled before intestinal transplant. The CDR3 nucleotides read TGTGCCATCAGTGACCCTACCTTAGGAGCAGGGGGAGAGACCCAGTACTTC. It is translated as CAISDPTLGAGGETQYF.